This TCR beta chain is drawn from a study of cytomegalovirus exposure and HLA in healthy donors. Whole-study results and caveats: TCR beta sequences reportedly predicted the HLA-A and HLA-B alleles of most subjects accurately. There were a few CMV-associated chains whose specificity for CMV antigens was confirmed in vitro. No immune exposure information besides CMV serostatus was available.

PCR involved 60 Vbeta and 13 Jbeta primers. Measured with immunoSEQ multiplex PCR; TCRdb has only the in-frame clones, and not every one. The table records under 100,000 clones, more than 65% of them present only once. To note about this clone: Its target is not known.

The TCR sequence derives from a human donor in good health. Sequencing used PBMCs.

Here the CDR3 reads CASSQDRQGARNEQFF. The DNA of the CDR3 is TGTGCCAGCAGCCAAGATAGGCAGGGGGCAAGGAATGAGCAGTTCTTC. The chain is built from TRBV4-2 and TRBJ2-1; TRBD1 agrees at 8 bases. Germline CDR1 and CDR2: LGHNA and YNFKEQ. The CDR3 covers 16 residues. Trimming cost V 0 bases and J 7 bases; bases outside gene matches: 8.